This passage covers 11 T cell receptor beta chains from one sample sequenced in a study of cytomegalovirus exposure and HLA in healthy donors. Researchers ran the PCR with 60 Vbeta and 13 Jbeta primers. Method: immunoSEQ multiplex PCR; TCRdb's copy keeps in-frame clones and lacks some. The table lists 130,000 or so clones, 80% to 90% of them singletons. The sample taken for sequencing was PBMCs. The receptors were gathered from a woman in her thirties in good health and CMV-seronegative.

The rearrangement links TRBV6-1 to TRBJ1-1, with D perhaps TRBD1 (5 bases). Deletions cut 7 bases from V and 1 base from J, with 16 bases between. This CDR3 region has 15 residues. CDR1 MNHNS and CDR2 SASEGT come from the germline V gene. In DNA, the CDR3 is TGTGCCAGCACCAAGGGGAGGATTGGGAACACTGAAGCTTTCTTT. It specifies CASTKGRIGNTEAFF.

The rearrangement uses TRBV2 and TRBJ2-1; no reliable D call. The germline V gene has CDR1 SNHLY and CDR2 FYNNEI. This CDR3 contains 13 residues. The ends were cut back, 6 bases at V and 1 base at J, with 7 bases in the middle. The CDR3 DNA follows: TGTGCCAGCAGGACGCGGTCCTACAATGAGCAGTTCTTC. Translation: CASRTRSYNEQFF.

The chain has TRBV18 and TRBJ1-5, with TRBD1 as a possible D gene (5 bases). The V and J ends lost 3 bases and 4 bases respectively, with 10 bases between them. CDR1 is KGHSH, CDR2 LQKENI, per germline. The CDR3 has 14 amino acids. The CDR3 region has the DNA TGTGCCAGCTCACCCCGGGACTTAAATCAGCCCCAGCATTTT. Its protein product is CASSPRDLNQPQHF.

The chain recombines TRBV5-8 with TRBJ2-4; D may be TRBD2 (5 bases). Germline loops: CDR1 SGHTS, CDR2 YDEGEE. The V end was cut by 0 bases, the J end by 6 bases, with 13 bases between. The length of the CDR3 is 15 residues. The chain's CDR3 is CASSLGEWYGNIQYF. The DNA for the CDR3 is TGTGCCAGCAGCTTGGGGGAGTGGTACGGAAACATTCAGTACTTC.

CDR3 bases: TGCGCCAGCAGAATCGGACAGGGGCACACTGAAGCTTTCTTT. Amino acid sequence: CASRIGQGHTEAFF. The chain recombines TRBV5-1 with TRBJ1-1; TRBD1 agrees at 9 bases. The germline V gene encodes CDR1 SGHRS and CDR2 YFSETQ. The ends lost 5 bases at V and 3 bases at J; junction bases unmatched: 5. This CDR3 is 14 amino acids long. Variable domain in full (rest from reference TRBV5-1 and TRBJ1-1): KAGVTQTPRYLIKTRGQQVTLSCSPISGHRSVSWYQQTPGQGLQFLFEYFSETQRNKGNFPGRFSGRQFSNSRSEMNVSTLELGDSALYLCASRIGQGHTEAFFGQGTRLTVV.

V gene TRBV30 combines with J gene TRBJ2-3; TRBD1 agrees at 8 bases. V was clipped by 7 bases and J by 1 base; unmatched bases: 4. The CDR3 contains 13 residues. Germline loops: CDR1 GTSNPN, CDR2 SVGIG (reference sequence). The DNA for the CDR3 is TGTGCCTTCGGACAGGGTGGCACAGATACGCAGTATTTT. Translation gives CAFGQGGTDTQYF.

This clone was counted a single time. In nucleotides, the CDR3 is TGTGCCAGCAGTGGGCGGGGGGCCCTCTCCTACGAGCAGTACTTC. It is translated as CASSGRGALSYEQYF. This chain uses TRBV25-1 with TRBJ2-7, with TRBD2 identical over 8 bases. This CDR3 has 15 amino acids. CDR1 is MGHDK and CDR2 is SYGVNS in the germline V gene. After removal of 4 bases from V and 0 bases from J, the junction contained 5 bases not matched to a gene.

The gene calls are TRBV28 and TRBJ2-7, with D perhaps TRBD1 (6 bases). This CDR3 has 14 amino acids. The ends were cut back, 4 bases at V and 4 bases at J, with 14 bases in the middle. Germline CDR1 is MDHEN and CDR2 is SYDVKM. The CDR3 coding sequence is TGTGCCAGCAGTTCCTCGGACAGCCGATACGAGCAGTACTTC. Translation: CASSSSDSRYEQYF.

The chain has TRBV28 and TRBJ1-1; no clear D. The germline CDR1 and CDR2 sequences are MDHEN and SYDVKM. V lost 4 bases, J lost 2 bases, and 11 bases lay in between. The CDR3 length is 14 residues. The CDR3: CASSYPGSNTEAFF. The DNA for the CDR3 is TGTGCCAGCAGTTACCCTGGCAGTAACACTGAAGCTTTCTTT.

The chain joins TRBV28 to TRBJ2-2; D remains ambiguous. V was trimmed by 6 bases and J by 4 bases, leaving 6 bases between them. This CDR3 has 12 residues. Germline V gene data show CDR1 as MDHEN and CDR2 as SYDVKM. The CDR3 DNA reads TGTGCCAGCAGCCTCTCCACCGGGGAGCTGTTTTTT. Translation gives CASSLSTGELFF. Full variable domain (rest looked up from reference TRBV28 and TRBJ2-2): DVKVTQSSRYLVKRTGEKVFLECVQDMDHENMFWYRQDPGLGLRLIYFSYDVKMKEKGDIPEGYSVSREKKERFSLILESASTNQTSMYLCASSLSTGELFFGEGSRLTVL.

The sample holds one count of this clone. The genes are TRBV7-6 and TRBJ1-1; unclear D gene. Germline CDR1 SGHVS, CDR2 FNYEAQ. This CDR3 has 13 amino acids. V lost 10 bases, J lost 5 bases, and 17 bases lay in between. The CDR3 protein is CATSEYPATEAFF. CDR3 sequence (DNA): TGTGCCACCTCCGAATACCCTGCGACTGAAGCTTTCTTT.